The table lists the clone carrying this TCR beta chain with a few counts. Its antigen is currently unknown. The sample comes from a study of post-analysis software for immune sequencing data. Study results and limitations: Controls had lower frequencies than patients of about five TRBV segments, which included TRBV5-6, TRBV5-1 and TRBV20-1.

The TCR beta cDNA libraries carried unique molecular identifiers. TCRdb itself ran the PCR reads through MiXCR, one entry per CDR3 protein. The data hold a few hundred thousand distinct CDR3 sequences, with approximately 38% observed a single time. The CDR3 totals 14 residues. V was pared by 0 bases and J by 2 bases, with 10 bases between. Germline lookup yields CDR1 SQVTM and CDR2 ANQGSEA. This TCR derives from a girl aged 2 to 10 with multiple sclerosis. Sequencing was done on a sample of blood. The chain carries TRBV29-1 and TRBJ2-5; D is ambiguous. CDR3 sequence reads: CSVEDITDQETQYF. The CDR3 DNA reads TGCAGCGTTGAAGATATAACCGATCAAGAGACCCAGTACTTC.